The present T cell receptor beta chain was sequenced within a study of T cells in Graves' hyperthyroidism and ophthalmopathy. Study results and limitations: Patients with ophthalmopathy were separated from those with stable hyperthyroidism by a 13 V-J model.

Regarding this clonotype: Its antigen remains unidentified.

Researchers took RNA transcripts and amplified the TCR beta CDR3 regions from them. The HTBI primer set drove a first-round RT-PCR of the TCR CDR3. MiXCR, applied by TCRdb to the multiplex PCR reads, yields one record per CDR3 protein. The top ten hold approximately 20% of the sample, which has about 560,000 distinct CDR3 sequences, around 17% seen once. The authors deemed Graves' hyperthyroidism stable absent ophthalmopathy progression within 18 months. Subjects aged 18 to 65 presented with newly diagnosed hyperthyroidism of less than 2 months' duration. Thyroid ultrasound, orbital computed tomography, clinical symptoms, and serum thyroxine and TRAb underpinned diagnoses. The sequenced sample was blood. The sequence derives from a young woman with Graves' hyperthyroidism.

CDR3: CSARADSFGGQFF. Written as DNA, the CDR3 is TGCAGTGCTAGGGCGGACTCTTTCGGCGGGCAGTTCTTC. The V gene is TRBV20-1, the J gene TRBJ2-1, with a possible D match to TRBD2 (5 bases). Trimming shortened V by 3 bases and J by 12 bases, and 18 bases separated the two germline ends. The germline V gene encodes CDR1 DFQATT and CDR2 SNEGSKA (reference sequence). This CDR3 has 13 residues.